This T cell receptor (beta chain) was sequenced for a study of blood T cell repertoires in COVID-19. Background on the study: The study drew acute and convalescent COVID-19 samples from the United States, Italy and Spain.

Profiling relied on immunoSEQ multiplex PCR, and the TCRdb table lists in-frame clones only, not all of them. In the table there are hundreds of thousands of clones, 88% of which are singletons. J was trimmed by 7 bases and V by 0 bases; bases with no gene match: 4. Per germline, CDR1 SEHNR and CDR2 FQNEAQ (reference sequence). The CDR3 runs to 17 residues. This receptor was obtained from a man aged 80 or over with acute or convalescent COVID-19. This chain links TRBV7-9 with TRBJ2-1, with 15 bases fitting TRBD2. The sample comprised peripheral blood. The CDR3 loop reads CASSLARTSGRGNEQFF. CDR3 in DNA: TGTGCCAGCAGCTTAGCGAGGACTAGCGGGAGGGGGAATGAGCAGTTCTTC. Full variable domain (missing parts from reference TRBV7-9 and TRBJ2-1): DTGVSQNPRHKITKRGQNVTFRCDPISEHNRLYWYRQTLGQGPEFLTYFQNEAQLEKSRLLSDRFSAERPKGSFSTLEIQRTEQGDSAMYLCASSLARTSGRGNEQFFGPGTRLTVL.